This T cell receptor beta chain was recovered during a study of T cells expressing NK-cell markers. Study-level information: Sequencing of TCR beta repertoires drew on sorted CD3+CD56+NKG2C+, CD3+CD56+NKG2C- and CD3+CD56-NKG2C+ T cells.

About this clonotype itself: The antigen is unknown.

CDR3 length: 15 residues. Production of TCR beta cDNA relied on 5'RACE template switching with UMIs. Using the 5' RACE reads, TCRdb records one entry per CDR3 protein without DNA. There are 200,000 to 300,000 distinct CDR3 sequences in the sample, with 0.3% to 0.45% held by the top ten. Broader study findings: In a handful of donors, dominant CD3+CD56+NKG2C+ clonotypes ranked among the top 10 CD8+ clonotypes. The study found these clonotypes also leading the CD3+CD56-NKG2C+ fraction in four donors.

The sequence derives from a man in his late teens or twenties in good health. What was sequenced was blood T cells: a sorted CD56 or NKG2C T cell subset, CD4+ or CD8+ T cells, or bulk PBMC T cells (not recorded which). The chain employs TRBV12-3 or TRBV12-4 and TRBJ2-5; absent DNA, TCRdb's TRBD2 call cannot be checked. CDR3 protein: CASSKGLLTKETQYF.